This TCR beta chain was identified during a study of graft-versus-host responses after intestinal transplantation. Background on the study: Each of the recipients got a multivisceral, liver-intestinal, or isolated intestinal transplant. General study results and limits: High graft-versus-host to host-versus-graft clonal ratios were seen in allografts of patients with graft-donor T cell macrochimerism.

The CDR3 totals 15 residues. The germline V gene encodes CDR1 KGHSH and CDR2 LQKENI. Trimming took 3 bases from V and 7 from J, leaving 15 bases between them. On this clone: The antigen is unknown.

Sequencing used immunoSEQ multiplex PCR; TCRdb keeps in-frame clones, though not all of them. The sample lists about 45,000 clones, roughly 91% occurring once. The chain uses TRBV18 and TRBJ1-4; a weak D match, TRBD1 (6 bases). The receptor was derived from a human patient who received an intestinal transplant, so some T cells may come from the graft donor. Sequenced here: PBMCs, sampled 524 days after transplant. The CDR3 bases are TGTGCCAGCTCACCCGACGCGGAGGGGGGTGAAAAACTGTTTTTT. It codes for CASSPDAEGGEKLFF. Supplemented by reference TRBV18 and TRBJ1-4, the full variable domain reads NAGVMQNPRHLVRRRGQEARLRCSPMKGHSHVYWYRQLPEEGLKFMVYLQKENIIDESGMPKERFSAEFPKEGPSILRIQQVVRGDSAAYFCASSPDAEGGEKLFFGSGTQLSVL.